This T cell receptor (beta chain) was identified during a study of vaccination effects on CD4 cells after COVID-19. Before sequencing took place, the ViraFEST assay used viral peptide pools to expand antigen-specific CD4+ T cells. Cultured cells yielded isolated CD4+ T cells after approximately nine days. The vaccine recipients had no prior SARS-CoV-2 infection, with negative nucleocapsid antibodies. Each well held some 2 million PBMC cultured with around 9 ug/ml peptides and roughly 11 IU/ml IL-2. Each culture had half its medium swapped for IL-2 medium on days 3 and 7. Findings and limits, study-wide: Cross-reaction with common cold coronaviruses was seen in only 1 of 255 vaccine-induced clones from healthy vaccinees.

The method was immunoSEQ multiplex PCR; TCRdb's version includes in-frame clones alone and lacks a portion of them. The table lists 10,000 or so clones, approximately 69% of them singletons. The length of the CDR3 is 18 residues. Trimming took 5 bases from V and 0 from J, leaving 19 bases between them. Germline V gene lookup returns CDR1 SGHVS and CDR2 FNYEAQ. Concerning this clone itself: Its matching antigen is unknown.

The clonotype was recovered from a human donor who received a COVID-19 vaccine. This chain joins TRBV7-6 and TRBJ2-2; D gene uncertain. Sequencing was performed on CD4+ T cells from PBMCs cultured with HCoV-229E spike peptides, taken before COVID-19 vaccination. In DNA form, the CDR3 reads TGTGCCAGCAGCCTGGGGTCTTTAGGGAAGGCGAACACCGGGGAGCTGTTTTTT. It yields the protein CASSLGSLGKANTGELFF.